Included here is one T cell receptor beta chain sequence, with context. These data come from a study of Ad26.COV2.S vaccination and SARS-CoV-2 variants. Noted treatment: some 19 received Ad26.COV2.S at low or high dose, single or two shots; a few received placebo; per-sample allocation not given. Material that was analyzed had been drawn on day 63 after the first vaccine or placebo injection. TCRdb keeps only in-frame clones here, not all; method: immunoSEQ multiplex PCR. This sample carries about 350,000 clones, approximately 90% of them seen once, and the ten largest clones take about 4.6%. V shed 6 bases and J 0 bases; nucleotides not matched to a gene: 8. Germline V gene lookup returns CDR1 SEHNR and CDR2 FQNEAQ (reference sequence). The CDR3 totals 16 residues.

The TCR originated in a person aged 18 to 65 who received the Ad26.COV2.S COVID-19 vaccine or a placebo. V and J are TRBV7-9 and TRBJ1-3, with 7 bases aligning to TRBD1. The sequencing here drew on peripheral blood, taken in a trial of Ad26.COV2.S vaccine versus placebo. The CDR3 DNA follows: TGTGCCAGCAGACACTTGACAGGGAACTCTGGAAACACCATATATTTT. It translates to CASRHLTGNSGNTIYF.